This TCR beta chain comes out of a study of blood T cell repertoires in COVID-19. Turning to the study itself: Donors in the United States, Italy and Spain gave samples during acute or convalescent COVID-19. From T cells, B-cell-depleted T cells, or PBMCs came the material, which was cDNA or gDNA.

Original handling: Quantification of nucleated cells was approximated via reference gene primer amplification. The table came from immunoSEQ multiplex PCR; TCRdb's copy has only in-frame clones and leaves some out. V, J and clone size reflect that table, while D and trimming were determined from the DNA. The sample holds 470,000 or so clones, 70% to 90% seen once. V lost 4 bases to trimming and J lost 3 bases; unmatched junction nucleotides: 11. The CDR3 length is 16 residues. Looked up from germline, CDR1 is SGHKS and CDR2 is YYEKEE (reference sequence). The clonotype comes from a human donor in a cohort sampled during active COVID-19. The V gene is TRBV5-5, the J gene TRBJ1-2; 8 positions match TRBD1. Sequences were obtained from peripheral blood. This CDR3 reads CASSPRQGRMDYGYTF. The CDR3, as DNA: TGTGCCAGCAGCCCCCGACAGGGGAGGATGGACTATGGCTACACCTTC.